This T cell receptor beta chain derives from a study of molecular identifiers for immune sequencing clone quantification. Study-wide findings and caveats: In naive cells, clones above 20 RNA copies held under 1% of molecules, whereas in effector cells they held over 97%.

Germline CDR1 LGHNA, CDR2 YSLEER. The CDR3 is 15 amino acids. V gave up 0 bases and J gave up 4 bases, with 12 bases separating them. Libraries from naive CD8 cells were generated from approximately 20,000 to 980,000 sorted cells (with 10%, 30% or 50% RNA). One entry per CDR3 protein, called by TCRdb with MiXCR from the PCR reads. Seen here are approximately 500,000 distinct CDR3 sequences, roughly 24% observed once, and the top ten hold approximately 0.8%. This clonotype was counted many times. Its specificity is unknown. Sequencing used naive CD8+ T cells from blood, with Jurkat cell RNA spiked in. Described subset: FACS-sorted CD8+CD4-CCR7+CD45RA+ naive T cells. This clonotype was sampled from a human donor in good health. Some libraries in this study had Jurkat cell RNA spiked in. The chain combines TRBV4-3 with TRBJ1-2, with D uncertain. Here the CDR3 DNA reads TGCGCCAGCAGCCAAGAAGCGGGATGGGCCTATGGCTACACCTTC. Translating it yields CASSQEAGWAYGYTF.